The rows below give T cell receptor beta chains drawn from one sample of a study of control samples from healthy donors and cancer patients. Some clones are missing from TCRdb's copy, which holds only in-frame ones; the method was immunoSEQ multiplex PCR. Of about 160,000 clones listed, 94% are singletons. The sample comprised PBMCs. All receptors come from a man aged 60 to 69 with colorectal cancer. The CDR3 runs from the conserved cysteine through the conserved F or W. The D gene is left open where the match is weak. Clone size is shown for a subset of rows, as once, few, many or a class of expanded clone.

v_call,d_call,clone_size,j_call,cdr3_nt,cdr3_aa
TRBV5-1,.,.,TRBJ1-1,TGCGCCAGCAGCTTGGCTCAGCTGAACACTGAAGCTTTCTTT,CASSLAQLNTEAFF
TRBV12-3/TRBV12-4,.,.,TRBJ1-5,TGTGCCACACAGGGTCCAGGGGATCAGCCCCAGCATTTT,CATQGPGDQPQHF
TRBV10-3,.,.,TRBJ2-3,TGTGCCATCAGGCAGACGGACTTAGATACGCAGTATTTT,CAIRQTDLDTQYF
TRBV11-1,TRBD1,.,TRBJ2-1,TGTGCCAGCAGCGGACGGACAGGCCCCTTTCCCGATGAGCAGTTCTTC,CASSGRTGPFPDEQFF
TRBV5-4,.,.,TRBJ2-1,TGTGCCAGCAGCGCTGACGTGAGCTCCTACAATGAGCAGTTCTTC,CASSADVSSYNEQFF
TRBV4-2,TRBD2,.,TRBJ2-1,TGTGCCAGCAGCCAAGAGGGGCTAGCGGGGGAGCAGTTCTTC,CASSQEGLAGEQFF
TRBV10-3,TRBD2,.,TRBJ2-7,TGTGCGATCAGCGGGGGCCCAATCTACGAGCAGTACTTC,CAISGGPIYEQYF
TRBV2,.,.,TRBJ1-4,TGTGCCAGCAGTTTGTGGGGACCACCATCTAATGAAAAACTGTTTTTT,CASSLWGPPSNEKLFF
TRBV5-1,TRBD1,.,TRBJ2-7,TGCGCCAGCAGCTATACCGGGACAGAGTCCTACGAGCAGTACTTC,CASSYTGTESYEQYF
TRBV10-1,TRBD1,.,TRBJ1-1,TGCGCCAGCAGTGAGTCCACAGGGGGAAGAGGGACTGAAGCTTTCTTT,CASSESTGGRGTEAFF
TRBV5-4,.,.,TRBJ1-1,TGTGCCAGCAGCCCCTCCGGCGGGAACACTGAAGCTTTCTTT,CASSPSGGNTEAFF
TRBV18,.,once,TRBJ1-1,TGTGCCAGCTCATGGAACGTGAACACTGAAGCTTTCTTT,CASSWNVNTEAFF
TRBV19,.,.,TRBJ1-2,TGTGCCAGTAGGAGGGCGGAGGGCTATGGCTACACCTTC,CASRRAEGYGYTF
TRBV12-3/TRBV12-4,.,.,TRBJ2-1,TGTGCCAGCACGGAGTTAAATGAGCAGTTCTTC,CASTELNEQFF
TRBV30,.,.,TRBJ2-1,TGTGCCTGGAGTGTACTGTCGGGGGATGAGCAGTTCTTC,CAWSVLSGDEQFF
TRBV13,.,once,TRBJ2-7,TGTGCCAGCAGCTTAGGGCTACCTTCCTACGAGCAGTACTTC,CASSLGLPSYEQYF
TRBV7-2,.,.,TRBJ2-2,TGTGCCAGCAGCTTATCAACCGGGGAGCTGTTTTTT,CASSLSTGELFF
TRBV6-5,.,.,TRBJ1-4,TGTGCCAGCAGTTACTCGGAGGCGACTAATGAAAAACTGTTTTTT,CASSYSEATNEKLFF
TRBV11-2,.,.,TRBJ2-1,TGTGCCAGCAGCTACCCTGGGATCGGCGGAAGTTTCTACAATGAGCAGTTCTTC,CASSYPGIGGSFYNEQFF